Each of the 5 T cell receptor beta chains below was sequenced from the same sample in a study of PD-1 blockade in classical Hodgkin lymphoma. All trial patients relapsed after autologous stem cell transplantation. Libraries were prepared by immunoSEQ multiplex PCR; TCRdb keeps only in-frame clonotypes and omits some of them. This table has under 65,000 clones, around 87% appearing once. The specimen comprised peripheral blood mononuclear cells (PBMCs), sampled at baseline. The receptors originated from a human donor with classical Hodgkin lymphoma.

The rearrangement uses TRBV7-9 and TRBJ1-2, with 9 bases that match TRBD1. CDR1 SEHNR and CDR2 FQNEAQ come from the germline V gene (reference sequence). The CDR3 is 15 residues long. V dropped 4 bases and J dropped 3; count of bases not matched to a gene: 6. The CDR3 bases are TGTGCCAGCAGCTACCCGGGACAGGGTGACTATGGCTACACCTTC. This sequence encodes CASSYPGQGDYGYTF.

The chain employs TRBV7-2 and TRBJ2-3; D is unresolved. V was trimmed by 0 bases and J by 6 bases, leaving 7 bases between them. Germline V gene lookup returns CDR1 SGHTA and CDR2 FQGNSA. There are 13 residues in the CDR3. CDR3: CASSLARPDTQYF. CDR3 DNA sequence: TGTGCCAGCAGCTTAGCGCGGCCGGATACGCAGTATTTT.

The V gene is TRBV25-1, the J gene TRBJ2-1, with D tentatively TRBD2 (5 bases). Trimming took off 7 bases at V and 6 bases at J, with 10 bases between the two ends. In germline, CDR1 is MGHDK, CDR2 SYGVNS. This CDR3 contains 12 residues. CDR3 in amino acids: CASKRDTNEQFF. CDR3 DNA: TGTGCCAGCAAACGGGATACCAATGAGCAGTTCTTC.

The chain uses TRBV19 and TRBJ2-7; no clear D. The CDR3 spans 12 residues. With 3 bases removed from V and 5 bases from J, the gap between germline ends came to 8 bases. CDR1 and CDR2 (germline): LNHDA, SQIVND (reference sequence). This CDR3 is CASSIIGNEQYF. The CDR3 DNA reads as TGTGCCAGTAGTATTATAGGAAACGAGCAGTACTTC.

V gene TRBV27 combines with J gene TRBJ2-3; D assignment may be TRBD1 or TRBD2 (6 bases each). Germline values: CDR1 MNHEY, CDR2 SMNVEV (reference sequence). The length of the CDR3 is 17 residues. Trimming shortened V by 3 bases and J by 1 base, and 17 bases separated the two germline ends. The CDR3, as DNA: TGTGCCAGCAGTTTCGCGGTATGGGGGGCGGGCACAGATACGCAGTATTTT. Amino acid sequence: CASSFAVWGAGTDTQYF.